The rows below give T cell receptor beta chains drawn from one sample of a study of OX40 agonist ivuxolimab in advanced cancers. Some clones are missing from TCRdb's copy, which holds only in-frame ones; the method was immunoSEQ multiplex PCR. The repertoire includes approximately 60,000 clones, 83% of them detected once, and 0.6% to 0.8% sits in the top ten. The specimen comprised CD4+ or CD8+ T cells sorted from blood, sampled in a trial of the OX40 agonist ivuxolimab. The source of these receptors is an adult with an advanced solid tumor such as melanoma, head and neck, liver or kidney cancer. Both conserved end residues are trimmed from each CDR3. Clone size is not always given. Where it is, it says once, few, many or a class for expanded clones.

J gene,clone size,V gene,CDR3 protein
TRBJ1-2,-,TRBV15,ATSRDRTAYGYT
TRBJ1-5,once,TRBV6-1,ASREGAGGQPQH
TRBJ2-3,-,TRBV15,ATSRDRAGGPSGRAQY
TRBJ1-1,-,TRBV5-6,ASSTVGRNTEAF
TRBJ2-3,-,TRBV30,AWSLTHSSADTQY
TRBJ1-1,-,TRBV19,ASSPRHGGGTEAF
TRBJ2-3,-,TRBV30,AHSLGGPTDTQY
TRBJ1-4,-,TRBV9,ASSPDPTGKKLF
TRBJ1-6,-,TRBV6-6,ASSGRDGWDSPLH
TRBJ2-7,-,TRBV7-8,ASSGFDEQY
TRBJ1-5,-,TRBV4-2,ASSQGDSLNQPQH
TRBJ1-6,-,TRBV6-1,ASSDGGGFSPLH
TRBJ1-2,-,TRBV10-1,ASSVREPYGYT
TRBJ1-5,medium-sized,TRBV6-6,ASSFVGDNQPQH
TRBJ2-3,few,TRBV29-1,SVTGADTQY
TRBJ1-4,-,TRBV6-1,ASSGAGVATNEKLF
TRBJ2-2,-,TRBV4-2,ASSQDGQGRFGELF